Shown below are 4 T cell receptor beta chains from a single sample sequenced in a study of blood T cell repertoires in COVID-19 (dated by TCRdb to between 2020 and 2021). Receptor libraries were prepared by the immunoSEQ multiplex PCR assay. TCRdb carries this immuneACCESS record with in-frame sequences only. Its versions omit some clonotypes, under half of them owing to an unresolved V gene in the studies checked, with the rest unexplained. Within this sample are some 340,000 clones, with 83% of them counted one time only. The ten largest make up over 4.5% of the sample. The specimen was PBMCs or T cells enriched from blood (not recorded which). The receptors originated from a woman between 50 and 59 years old who had recovered from COVID-19.

V gene TRBV4-1 combines with J gene TRBJ2-2; unclear D gene. This CDR3 has 14 residues. Germline CDR1 is MGHRA and CDR2 is YSYEKL. Trimming left V 0 bases short and J 7 bases short, with 9 bases between. The CDR3 sequence is CASSQDQEIGELFF. DNA of the CDR3: TGCGCCAGCAGCCAAGATCAGGAAATCGGGGAGCTGTTTTTT.

The chain links TRBV12-5 to TRBJ1-2; 11 nucleotides align to TRBD1. Germline CDR1 LGHNT, CDR2 FRNRAP. This CDR3 spans 19 amino acids. The J segment lost 3 bases and the V segment lost 0 bases, leaving 12 bases of the junction unmatched. The CDR3 bases are TGTGCTAGTGGTTTGGTACGGGACAGGGGGAGGTGGGGGTACTATGGCTACACCTTC. It codes for CASGLVRDRGRWGYYGYTF.

CDR3 coding DNA: TGTGCCAGCAGCGGGCAGGGGGCGAGGGAAGCTTTCTTT. As protein: CASSGQGAREAFF. The V and J genes are TRBV9 and TRBJ1-1; 8 nucleotides agree with TRBD1. The germline CDR1 and CDR2 sequences are SGDLS and YYNGEE. The J segment lost 8 bases and the V segment lost 3 bases, leaving 6 bases of the junction unmatched. There are 13 residues in the CDR3.

The chain couples TRBV19 to TRBJ1-4, with 7 bases aligning to TRBD1. Germline assignment: CDR1 LNHDA and CDR2 SQIVND (reference sequence). The CDR3 is 17 amino acids. Trimming cost V 9 bases and J 6 bases; bases outside gene matches: 19. CDR3: CASSNRGQLSPHEKLFF. Here the CDR3 DNA reads TGTGCCAGCTCGAACAGGGGACAGCTCTCTCCTCATGAAAAACTGTTTTTT.